What follows are 25 T cell receptor beta chains derived from one specimen sequenced in a study of blood T cells in healthy people across ages. Combining a sample-barcoded 5' primer with a J-beta primer mix, a second PCR ran for roughly 6 to 11 cycles. From the 5' RACE reads, TCRdb called clonotypes with MiXCR, one entry per CDR3 protein. The sample consists of fewer than 650,000 distinct CDR3 sequences, around a quarter of them appearing once. This sample also belongs to another study, concerning T cells of mothers and their children.

Sequencing was performed on blood. Receptor source: a boy aged 2 to 10 in good health.

There are a few counts of this clonotype. The chain joins TRBV11-2 to TRBJ1-4; D is unresolved. The germline gives CDR1 SGHAT, CDR2 FQNNGV. Between the trimmed V and J ends, which lost 0 bases and 5 bases, there was a span of 25 bases. The CDR3 consists of 20 residues. The CDR3 is CASSLDPRDPFLNGNEKLFF. In DNA, the CDR3 is TGTGCCAGCAGCTTAGATCCCCGGGATCCCTTTCTTAACGGGAATGAAAAACTGTTTTTT.

The chain joins TRBV10-2 to TRBJ2-3; tentative D call: TRBD2 (6 bases). The CDR3 is 12 residues long. Trimming shortened V by 3 bases and J by 11 bases, and 12 bases separated the two germline ends. Germline V gene sequence: CDR1 WSHSY, CDR2 SAAADI. The CDR3 region is CASSELRGEQYF. CDR3 DNA sequence: TGCGCCAGCAGTGAATTGCGGGGTGAGCAGTATTTT.

The chain's CDR3 is CASSTTGGVYEAFF. The DNA for the CDR3 is TGTGCCAGCTCTACTACAGGGGGCGTTTATGAAGCTTTCTTT. The genes are TRBV6-2 or TRBV6-3 and TRBJ1-1; TRBD1 agrees at 9 bases. Trimming at V came to 8 bases and at J to 7 bases, leaving 11 bases not matched to a gene. The CDR3 length is 14 residues. Germline CDR1 MNHEY, CDR2 SVGEGT.

The V call is TRBV15, the J call TRBJ2-1; D remains ambiguous. Trimming left V 5 bases short and J 15 bases short, with 20 bases between. Germline values: CDR1 LNHNV, CDR2 YYDKDF (reference sequence). This CDR3 region has 13 residues. The CDR3 bases are TGTGCCACCAGCGACGGTTCGGCAAGAAGAAGGTTCTTC. Translated, it gives CATSDGSARRRFF.

About this clonotype itself: A much larger clonotype is one base distant, so this may be a read error. The CDR3 sequence is CSVRRGVYDYTF. The CDR3 DNA reads TGCAGTGTTCGTCGCGGGGTCTATGACTACACCTTC. The chain recombines TRBV20-1 with TRBJ1-2; D unclear. The CDR3 is 12 residues long. Germline V gene lookup returns CDR1 DFQATT and CDR2 SNEGSKA (reference sequence).

This clonotype was observed a handful of times. The chain carries TRBV20-1 and TRBJ2-2; TRBD2 aligns across 10 bases. The germline gives CDR1 DFQATT, CDR2 SNEGSKA (reference sequence). The CDR3 is 18 residues long. The trim removed 1 base at V and 4 bases at J, leaving 12 bases unmatched. The CDR3 here is CSARGKVAGGSSTGELFF. Here the CDR3 DNA reads TGCAGTGCTAGAGGCAAGGTAGCGGGGGGCTCCTCCACCGGGGAGCTGTTTTTT.

This clonotype turned up a few times. The gene calls are TRBV5-1 and TRBJ2-3; 12 positions match TRBD2. Germline CDR1 and CDR2: SGHRS and YFSETQ. Trimming at V came to 3 bases and at J to 2 bases, leaving 7 bases not matched to a gene. The CDR3 has 17 residues. The CDR3 DNA sequence: TGCGCCAGCAGCTCGGGGACTAGCGGGTACGTCACAGATACGCAGTATTTT. Protein sequence: CASSSGTSGYVTDTQYF.

The chain uses TRBV20-1 and TRBJ2-5, with 7 nucleotides matching TRBD2. The junction had 18 bases not matched to a gene; V was cut back by 6 bases and J by 5 bases. The CDR3 has 16 amino acids. CDR1 is DFQATT and CDR2 is SNEGSKA in the germline V gene (reference sequence). The CDR3 DNA follows: TGCAGTGCAATCAGATCTAGCGGCGGGGTCGGGGAGACCCAGTACTTC. Translating gives CSAIRSSGGVGETQYF.

As DNA, the CDR3 is TGTGCCAGCAGTGGCCTAGCGGCCCAGGAGGGGACCCAGTACTTC. It is translated as CASSGLAAQEGTQYF. The chain recombines TRBV9 with TRBJ2-5; 7 bases are a match to TRBD2. The CDR3 has 15 residues. Germline loops: CDR1 SGDLS, CDR2 YYNGEE. J gave up 7 bases and V 5 bases, and 14 bases lay outside the gene matches.

The sample holds a few counts of this clonotype. The CDR3 region is CASMQTPDAGELFF. CDR3 bases: TGTGCCAGCATGCAGACACCAGATGCCGGGGAGCTGTTTTTT. V and J are TRBV2 and TRBJ2-2, with D unclear. This CDR3 is 14 amino acids long. V was shortened by 7 bases and J by 6 bases, with 15 bases between the two germline ends. Germline V CDR1 and CDR2: SNHLY, FYNNEI.

The CDR3 spells CASSQDMAGEQFF. In DNA, the CDR3 is TGTGCCAGCAGCCAAGATATGGCGGGAGAGCAGTTCTTC. The chain combines TRBV3-1 with TRBJ2-1; D might be TRBD2 (6 bases). CDR3 size: 13 residues. Trimming took 0 bases from V and 10 from J, leaving 10 bases between them. Germline CDR1 is LGHDT and CDR2 is YNNKEL (reference sequence).

The gene calls are TRBV12-3 or TRBV12-4 and TRBJ1-1; D might be TRBD1 (5 bases). The length of the CDR3 is 14 residues. Trimming stripped 6 bases from V and 3 bases from J, with 14 bases between. CDR3 sequence reads: CASRGGAGYTEAFF. The CDR3 nucleotides are TGTGCCAGCAGGGGGGGTGCGGGGTACACTGAAGCTTTCTTT.

This chain uses TRBV21-1 with TRBJ2-1; the table assigns TRBD2, which was not confirmed against the DNA. The J call may be wrong; the DNA end is better matched by TRBJ2-5. TRBV21-1 is flagged as a pseudogene. The CDR3 spans 16 residues. CDR3 DNA: TGTGCCAGAGATGGTCGGGCGGGGAGGACCGGGAAGACCCAGTACTTC. This sequence encodes CARDGRAGRTGKTQYF.

There are a few counts of this clonotype. The genes are TRBV12-3 or TRBV12-4 and TRBJ1-2; D ambiguous. Deletions cut 2 bases from V and 3 bases from J, with 7 bases between. The length of the CDR3 is 13 residues. The CDR3: CASSLTEYYGYTF. In nucleotides, the CDR3 is TGTGCCAGCAGTTTAACAGAATACTATGGCTACACCTTC.

The J gene is TRBJ2-5, the V gene TRBV6-1; a possible D gene is TRBD2 (6 bases). Matching the DNA end better, TRBJ2-7 makes the J call doubtful. Per the germline V gene, CDR1 is MNHNS and CDR2 is SASEGT. CDR3 length equals 14 residues. In nucleotides, the CDR3 is TGTGCCAGCAGTGGGGCGGGGAAGAGGTACGAGCAGTACTTC. Protein sequence: CASSGAGKRYEQYF.

The rearrangement joins TRBV5-1 to TRBJ2-3; tentatively, D is TRBD2 (6 bases). The germline V gene has CDR1 SGHRS and CDR2 YFSETQ. Trimming left V 4 bases short and J 0 bases short, with 15 bases between. CDR3 length equals 16 residues. The CDR3 sequence is CASSPGDFSSTDTQYF. In nucleotides, the CDR3 is TGCGCCAGCAGCCCGGGGGACTTTTCTAGCACAGATACGCAGTATTTT.

As DNA, the CDR3 is TGTGCCAGCAGCTTAGCTGCCGACGCCTCCTACGAGCAGTACTTC. Translated, it gives CASSLAADASYEQYF. This chain joins TRBV7-9 and TRBJ2-7; D not resolved. V dropped 0 bases and J dropped 0 bases, with 9 bases sitting between them. Germline V gives CDR1 SEHNR, CDR2 FQNEAQ (reference sequence). The length of the CDR3 is 15 residues. The full variable domain, rest sourced from reference TRBV7-9 and TRBJ2-7, is DTGVSQNPRHKITKRGQNVTFRCDPISEHNRLYWYRQTLGQGPEFLTYFQNEAQLEKSRLLSDRFSAERPKGSFSTLEIQRTEQGDSAMYLCASSLAADASYEQYFGPGTRLTVT.

This clonotype turned up a few times. The gene calls are TRBV6-5 and TRBJ1-1, with a possible D match to TRBD1 (5 bases). The CDR3 length is 14 residues. Germline CDR1 is MNHEY and CDR2 is SVGAGI. Trimming took 5 bases from V and 10 from J, leaving 20 bases between them. The CDR3 nucleotides read TGTGCCAGCAGTGCCCGATACGGGGGTTTGGGAGCTTTCTTT. This sequence encodes CASSARYGGLGAFF.

The chain uses TRBV27 and TRBJ1-6; the match to TRBD1 covers 9 bases. The V segment lost 3 bases and the J segment 8 bases; nucleotides outside the gene matches: 8. CDR3 size: 16 residues. Germline V gives CDR1 MNHEY, CDR2 SMNVEV (reference sequence). DNA of the CDR3: TGTGCCAGCAGTTTGTCGGGGACAGGGTCGTATTCACCCCTCCACTTT. Translation gives CASSLSGTGSYSPLHF.

The chain couples TRBV20-1 to TRBJ2-5; D possibly uses TRBD1 or TRBD2 (5 bases each). Germline CDR1 DFQATT, CDR2 SNEGSKA (reference sequence). Trimming left V 2 bases short and J 5 bases short, with 15 bases between. The CDR3 has 14 amino acids. In nucleotides, the CDR3 is TGCAGTGCTAGAATGGGACGGGAAGCGGAGACCCAGTACTTC. Translated, it gives CSARMGREAETQYF.

The chain employs TRBV29-1 and TRBJ1-1; D gene unclear. The CDR3 spans 12 residues. Per the germline V gene, CDR1 is SQVTM and CDR2 is ANQGSEA. V shed 7 bases and J shed 1 base, with 10 bases lying between them. The CDR3, as DNA: TGCAGCGCGGACGGTTCGAACACTGAAGCTTTCTTT. This sequence encodes CSADGSNTEAFF.

In this sample, this clonotype turned up once. An end of the junction differs from the germline gene, which may be a read error. The V and J genes are TRBV20-1 and TRBJ2-5; 7 bases align to TRBD1. The CDR3 extends over 14 amino acids. The germline V gene encodes CDR1 DFQATT and CDR2 SNEGSKA (reference sequence). The CDR3 region is CRGPNRGQEEAQYF. CDR3 nucleotide sequence: TGCAGAGGACCCAACCGAGGACAGGAAGAGGCCCAGTACTTC.

In its sample, this clonotype was seen a few times. The chain uses TRBV24-1 and TRBJ2-3, with TRBD1 identical over 12 bases. Per germline, CDR1 KGHDR and CDR2 SFDVKD. The V segment lost 3 bases and the J segment 3 bases; nucleotides outside the gene matches: 6. CDR3 size: 17 residues. CDR3 protein: CATSDPQGQGATDTQYF. The CDR3 nucleotides read TGTGCCACCAGTGATCCCCAGGGACAGGGGGCAACAGATACGCAGTATTTT.

This clonotype has a handful of counts. The genes are TRBV21-1 and TRBJ2-7; TRBD1 is the table's D call, not checked against the DNA. TRBV21-1 is deemed a pseudogene. The CDR3 is made up of 16 amino acids. The CDR3 here is CASSNLHRDRSYEQYF. Written as DNA, the CDR3 is TGTGCCAGCAGCAACCTCCATCGGGACCGATCCTACGAGCAGTACTTC.

CDR3 protein: CSVPRVKQGNTGELFF. Here the CDR3 DNA reads TGCAGTGTACCAAGAGTTAAACAGGGGAACACCGGGGAGCTGTTTTTT. The J gene is TRBJ2-2, the V gene TRBV20-1; maybe TRBD1 (6 bases). The germline V gene encodes CDR1 DFQATT and CDR2 SNEGSKA (reference sequence). V was trimmed by 7 bases and J by 1 base, leaving 19 bases between them. The CDR3 has 16 amino acids.